This entry lists 30 T cell receptor beta chains sequenced from one sample in a study of regulatory T cells in long-lasting Graves disease. The TCR beta library used iRepertoire HTBI primers with Arm-PCR amplification of CDR3. TCRdb processed the multiplex PCR reads anew with MiXCR; each CDR3 protein has one entry. The table lists under 500,000 distinct CDR3 sequences, around 20% of them singletons. The sample's time point: persistent/refractory GD, antithyroid drugs over 5 years with positive TRAb. RNA from PBMCs was the source of the TCR library. The starting material was peripheral blood mononuclear cells (PBMCs), obtained when the disease was refractory, from a patient treated with antithyroid drugs. The receptors here all came from a female donor with Graves disease.

The chain combines TRBV10-3 with TRBJ2-3, with 10 positions matching TRBD1. V was pared by 6 bases and J by 4 bases, with 4 bases of the junction left unmatched. CDR1 and CDR2 (germline): ENHRY, SYGVKD. CDR3 length: 14 amino acids. The CDR3 loop is CAIREGQGPDTQYF. The CDR3 DNA reads as TGTGCCATCAGAGAGGGACAGGGGCCAGATACGCAGTATTTT.

The chain employs TRBV20-1 and TRBJ2-3; TRBD2 might be the D (5 bases). Looked up from germline, CDR1 is DFQATT and CDR2 is SNEGSKA (reference sequence). The V end was cut by 1 base, the J end by 4 bases, with 15 bases between. The CDR3 extends over 15 amino acids. CDR3 residues: CSARVSGFSSDTQYF. CDR3 DNA: TGCAGTGCTAGAGTATCGGGGTTCTCCTCAGATACGCAGTATTTT.

As regards this clonotype: This may come from a read error, since a much larger clone is one base off. The J gene is TRBJ2-5, the V gene TRBV27; 12 nucleotides agree with TRBD2. This CDR3 spans 18 amino acids. The germline V gene has CDR1 MNHEY and CDR2 SMNVEV (reference sequence). J was trimmed by 2 bases and V by 11 bases; bases with no gene match: 18. Written as DNA, the CDR3 is TGTGCCGGCACCGCCCTAGCGGGAGGGAGGGGGATTCAAGAGACCCAGTACTTC. This codes for CAGTALAGGRGIQETQYF.

The gene calls are TRBV7-2 and TRBJ2-3; D perhaps matches TRBD1 (6 bases). V was trimmed by 5 bases and J by 1 base, leaving 16 bases between them. The CDR3 sequence is 16 residues long. Germline V CDR1 and CDR2: SGHTA, FQGNSA. The CDR3 DNA follows: TGTGCCAGCAGCAACCTGCAGGGGATAGGCACAGATACGCAGTATTTT. Its translation is CASSNLQGIGTDTQYF.

The chain carries TRBV6-1 and TRBJ1-2; no clear D gene. The germline V and J ends were trimmed by 6 bases and 3 bases, with 8 bases remaining between them. Germline V gives CDR1 MNHNS, CDR2 SASEGT. There are 12 residues in the CDR3. In DNA form, the CDR3 reads TGTGCCAGCAGAGGTAACGACTATGGCTACACCTTC. Amino acid sequence: CASRGNDYGYTF.

CDR3 in DNA: TGTGCCAGCAGTGAATGGGCAGGGAGCACAGATACGCAGTATTTT. Translated, it gives CASSEWAGSTDTQYF. The chain is built from TRBV2 and TRBJ2-3; perhaps TRBD1 as D (5 bases). The V end was cut by 2 bases, the J end by 0 bases, with 9 bases between. CDR1 and CDR2 from the germline V gene are SNHLY and FYNNEI. The length of the CDR3 is 15 residues.

Regarding this clonotype: This is likely a read error, given that the CDR3 carries no conserved phenylalanine or tryptophan at its end. It is unclear where the CDR3 begins or ends on the DNA, so no DNA is shown, and the CDR3 is as TCRdb lists it. This chain uses TRBV5-1 with TRBJ2-7; no DNA check was done on the table's D call, TRBD1. The CDR3 is 13 residues long, ends included. CDR1 and CDR2 from the germline V gene are SGHRS and YFSETQ. CDR3 amino acids: CASSSWAGGDGWY.

This clonotype has ten or more counts. Here the CDR3 reads CASSFSGIRYNEQFF. In nucleotides, the CDR3 is TGTGCCAGCAGCTTTAGCGGGATTAGGTACAATGAGCAGTTCTTC. The chain combines TRBV27 with TRBJ2-1; the match to TRBD2 covers 8 bases. This CDR3 spans 15 amino acids. CDR1 MNHEY and CDR2 SMNVEV come from the germline V gene (reference sequence). J was trimmed by 4 bases and V by 6 bases; bases with no gene match: 8.

The count of this clonotype is one. A much more abundant neighbour one base away suggests this may be a read error. The chain joins TRBV2 to TRBJ1-5; D perhaps matches TRBD1 (5 bases). CDR1 SNHLY and CDR2 FYNNEI come from the germline V gene. This CDR3 spans 14 amino acids. CDR3 protein: CASWEGEFDQPQRF. CDR3 in DNA: TGTGCCAGCTGGGAAGGGGAGTTCGATCAGCCCCAGCGTTTT.

This clonotype was seen repeatedly, ten times or more. The chain employs TRBV7-2 and TRBJ1-2; tentatively, D is TRBD1 (6 bases). In germline, CDR1 is SGHTA, CDR2 FQGNSA. V was cut by 2 bases and J by 8 bases, with 21 bases left in between. This CDR3 spans 16 amino acids. The CDR3 is CASSLYPRGGLIGYTF. For the CDR3, the DNA is TGTGCCAGCAGCTTATACCCTCGAGGGGGTCTTATAGGCTACACCTTC.

A few counts support this clonotype. The rearrangement uses TRBV19 and TRBJ1-5; no definite D call. The ends were cut back, 4 bases at V and 0 bases at J, with 10 bases in the middle. This CDR3 has 15 amino acids. Looked up from germline, CDR1 is LNHDA and CDR2 is SQIVND (reference sequence). In DNA form, the CDR3 reads TGTGCCAGTAGTACCGAGGGAGCTAGCAATCAGCCCCAGCATTTT. It codes for CASSTEGASNQPQHF.

The chain has TRBV7-2 and TRBJ2-3, with D tentatively TRBD2 (6 bases). Between the trimmed V and J ends, which lost 1 base and 0 bases, there was a span of 11 bases. The CDR3 runs 16 residues. Germline CDR1 reads SGHTA; CDR2 reads FQGNSA. The CDR3 bases are TGTGCCAGCAGCTTAGTAGCGGAGAGGAGCACAGATACGCAGTATTTT. Translating gives CASSLVAERSTDTQYF.

This chain connects TRBV29-1 to TRBJ1-2; D not resolved. Looked up from germline, CDR1 is SQVTM and CDR2 is ANQGSEA. With 3 bases removed from V and 10 bases from J, the gap between germline ends came to 6 bases. CDR3 length equals 9 residues. The CDR3 DNA reads TGCAGCGTTGACCCCCCCTACACCTTC. It yields the protein CSVDPPYTF.

This clonotype was counted at least ten times. J is TRBJ1-5 and V is TRBV5-1; D gene ambiguous. With 2 bases removed from V and 2 bases from J, the gap between germline ends came to 20 bases. The germline V gene encodes CDR1 SGHRS and CDR2 YFSETQ. This CDR3 spans 18 amino acids. CDR3 coding DNA: TGCGCCAGCAGCTTAGGTACCCACCGGCGTGGGGGCAATCAGCCCCAGCATTTT. Encoded protein: CASSLGTHRRGGNQPQHF.

The J gene is TRBJ1-5, the V gene TRBV5-1; D is uncertain. The length of the CDR3 is 15 residues. The V end was cut by 4 bases, the J end by 3 bases, with 14 bases between. CDR1 is SGHRS and CDR2 is YFSETQ in the germline V gene. The CDR3 DNA reads TGCGCCAGCAGCACCCGCGGGCAGACCAATCAGCCCCAGCATTTT. Protein: CASSTRGQTNQPQHF.

The rearrangement uses TRBV20-1 and TRBJ2-7; D not resolved. Germline assignment: CDR1 DFQATT and CDR2 SNEGSKA (reference sequence). V dropped 0 bases and J dropped 2 bases, with 14 bases sitting between them. There are 15 residues in the CDR3. The CDR3 region has the DNA TGCAGTGCTAGAGAACCCCGTCCTGTACCCTACGAGCAGTACTTC. Amino acid sequence: CSAREPRPVPYEQYF.

This clonotype was counted many times. V usage is TRBV28 and J usage is TRBJ1-5; D not certain. CDR3 length: 14 amino acids. Trimming cost V 2 bases and J 5 bases, with 10 bases left between them. Germline V CDR1 and CDR2: MDHEN, SYDVKM. CDR3 sequence reads: CASSLGTYYQPQHF. CDR3 sequence (DNA): TGTGCCAGCAGTTTAGGTACCTACTATCAGCCCCAGCATTTT. Complete variable domain (other parts from reference TRBV28 and TRBJ1-5): DVKVTQSSRYLVKRTGEKVFLECVQDMDHENMFWYRQDPGLGLRLIYFSYDVKMKEKGDIPEGYSVSREKKERFSLILESASTNQTSMYLCASSLGTYYQPQHFGDGTRLSIL.

This clonotype was found many times. CDR3 region: CASSIGGGTNYGYTF. The CDR3 DNA reads TGTGCCAGCAGCATAGGCGGAGGGACTAACTATGGCTACACCTTC. The rearrangement uses TRBV11-2 and TRBJ1-2; D gene ambiguous. Trimming cost V 5 bases and J 0 bases, with 13 bases left between them. The germline V gene has CDR1 SGHAT and CDR2 FQNNGV. The CDR3 sequence is 15 residues long.

The table lists this clonotype with a few counts. The chain joins TRBV20-1 to TRBJ1-5, with D possibly TRBD1 on 6 matching bases. The ends were cut back, 6 bases at V and 1 base at J, with 16 bases in the middle. The germline gives CDR1 DFQATT, CDR2 SNEGSKA (reference sequence). The CDR3 covers 15 residues. Here the CDR3 reads CSATRGRLSNQPQHF. The CDR3 DNA is TGCAGTGCCACCAGGGGCCGCCTGAGCAATCAGCCCCAGCATTTT.

V gene TRBV28 combines with J gene TRBJ1-1; D call uncertain. The germline CDR1 and CDR2 sequences are MDHEN and SYDVKM. Trimming pared 4 bases from V and 8 bases from J, leaving 14 bases between. CDR3 length: 13 amino acids. The chain's CDR3 is CASSSGGRIEAFF. CDR3 DNA: TGTGCCAGCAGTTCGGGAGGACGAATCGAAGCTTTCTTT.

This clonotype was detected only a few times. V usage is TRBV6-1 and J usage is TRBJ2-2; D is uncertain. Trimming left V 7 bases short and J 7 bases short, with 7 bases between. Germline V CDR1 and CDR2: MNHNS, SASEGT. The CDR3 has 11 amino acids. The DNA of the CDR3 is TGTGCCAGCATCGGTCGCGGGGAGCTGTTTTTT. Amino acids: CASIGRGELFF.

Comment on this clonotype: This clone may be a read error of a much larger clone one base away. The rearrangement joins TRBV6-1 to TRBJ2-7; no clear D. Trimming shortened V by 4 bases and J by 3 bases, and 13 bases separated the two germline ends. This CDR3 is built from 14 residues. The germline gives CDR1 MNHNS, CDR2 SASEGT. The CDR3: CASSGTDNYYEQYF. CDR3 coding DNA: TGTGCCAGCAGTGGCACAGACAACTACTACGAGCAGTACTTC.

This clonotype occurred a few times. The chain uses TRBV28 and TRBJ2-3; D remains ambiguous. V lost 4 bases and J lost 0, with 8 bases in between. Per germline, CDR1 MDHEN and CDR2 SYDVKM. The CDR3 runs 14 residues. CDR3 in DNA: TGTGCCAGCAGTTCTTTACAGAGCACAGATACGCAGTATTTT. It yields the protein CASSSLQSTDTQYF.

This clonotype was counted at least ten times. This CDR3 reads CASSELGAWNTGELFF. CDR3 sequence (DNA): TGTGCCAGCAGTGAATTGGGGGCCTGGAACACCGGGGAGCTGTTTTTT. The genes are TRBV2 and TRBJ2-2; a weak D match, TRBD1 (6 bases). Germline CDR1 is SNHLY and CDR2 is FYNNEI. CDR3 size: 16 residues. Trimming cost V 2 bases and J 1 base, with 11 bases left between them.

About this clonotype itself: This clone may be a read error of a much larger clone one base away. This rearrangement joins TRBV13 to TRBJ1-2; tentative D call: TRBD1 (5 bases). This CDR3 comprises 14 residues. Trimming shortened V by 2 bases and J by 8 bases, and 15 bases separated the two germline ends. Germline V gene sequence: CDR1 PRHDT, CDR2 FYEKMQ (reference sequence). CDR3: CASSLKAEGEGYTF. CDR3 bases: TGTGCCAGCAGCTTAAAAGCCGAAGGGGAAGGCTACACCTTC. The variable domain in full, with the rest retrieved from reference TRBV13 and TRBJ1-2, is AAGVIQSPRHLIKEKRETATLKCYPIPRHDTVYWYQQGPGQDPQFLISFYEKMQSDKGSIPDRFSAQQFSDYHSELNMSSLELGDSALYFCASSLKAEGEGYTFGSGTRLTVV.

In its sample, this clonotype was seen a few times. The rearrangement joins TRBV7-3 to TRBJ1-1; weak D call: TRBD1 (5 bases). Germline values: CDR1 SGHTA, CDR2 FQGTGA. The CDR3 extends over 18 amino acids. Trimming took off 0 bases at V and 7 bases at J, with 24 bases between the two ends. The CDR3 bases are TGTGCCAGCAGCTTAACGGGACCAACTATGGTGGGGCCGATTGAAGCTTTCTTT. It codes for CASSLTGPTMVGPIEAFF.

This clonotype has more than one count but fewer than ten. This chain connects TRBV28 to TRBJ1-5, with D unclear. This CDR3 is 15 amino acids long. The germline gives CDR1 MDHEN, CDR2 SYDVKM. The V end lost 5 bases, the J end lost 2 bases, and 13 bases lay between the germline ends. CDR3 residues: CASSLMTTGNQPQHF. The CDR3 DNA reads TGTGCCAGCAGTCTAATGACAACTGGCAATCAGCCCCAGCATTTT.

Of note for this clonotype: In this CDR3 the conserved last residue, phenylalanine or tryptophan, is missing, so a read error is likely. The J gene is TRBJ2-7, the V gene TRBV27, with unresolved D. There are 13 residues in the CDR3. Germline loops: CDR1 MNHEY, CDR2 SMNVEV (reference sequence). CDR3 sequence reads: CAGSNLGSYEQYL. The CDR3 nucleotides read TGTGCCGGCAGTAACCTCGGCTCCTACGAGCAGTACCTC.

The genes are TRBV11-1 and TRBJ2-2, with D perhaps matching TRBD1 (5 bases). Germline lookup yields CDR1 SGHAT and CDR2 FQDESV (reference sequence). CDR3 size: 15 residues. Trimming took 1 base from V and 3 from J, leaving 9 bases between them. DNA for the CDR3: TGTGCCAGCAGCTTAGTCCCAGGGTACACCGGGGAGCTGTTTTTT. It codes for CASSLVPGYTGELFF.

At least ten counts were recorded for this clonotype. This sequence joins TRBV29-1 and TRBJ2-7; 9 nucleotides match TRBD1. V dropped 6 bases and J dropped 6; count of bases not matched to a gene: 12. The CDR3 runs to 14 residues. Per germline, CDR1 SQVTM and CDR2 ANQGSEA. The chain's CDR3 is CSVRPLDRGSEQYF. The CDR3 DNA reads as TGCAGCGTCCGTCCGCTGGACAGGGGTAGCGAGCAGTACTTC.